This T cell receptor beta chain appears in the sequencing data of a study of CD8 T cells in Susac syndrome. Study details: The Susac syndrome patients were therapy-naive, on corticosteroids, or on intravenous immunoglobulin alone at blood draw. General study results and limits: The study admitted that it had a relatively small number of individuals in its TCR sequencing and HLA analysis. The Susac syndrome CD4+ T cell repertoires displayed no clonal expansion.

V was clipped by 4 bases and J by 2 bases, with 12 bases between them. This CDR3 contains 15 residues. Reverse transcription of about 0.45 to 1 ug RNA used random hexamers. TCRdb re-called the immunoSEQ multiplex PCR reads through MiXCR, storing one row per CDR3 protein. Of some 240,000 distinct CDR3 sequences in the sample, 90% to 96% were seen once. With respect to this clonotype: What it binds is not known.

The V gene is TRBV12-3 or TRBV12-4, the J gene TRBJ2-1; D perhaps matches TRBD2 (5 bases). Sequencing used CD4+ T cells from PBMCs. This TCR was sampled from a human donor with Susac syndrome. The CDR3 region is CASSSLVITYNEQFF. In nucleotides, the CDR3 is TGTGCCAGCAGTTCACTAGTTATTACCTACAATGAGCAGTTCTTC.